This T cell receptor beta chain comes out of a study of shared T cell receptors in the human thymus (dated by TCRdb to the early 2020s). For the study in its entirety: The study examined how self-reactive, shared T-cell receptor alpha chains are generated in the human thymus.

Deletion took 1 base off V and 3 bases off J, with a span of 6 bases between the germline ends. The cysteine opens and the phenylalanine closes a CDR3 of 13 amino acids. The only DNA kept is the CDR3, 39 bases in frame from the first base. Sequences LGHNA (CDR1) and YSLEER (CDR2) are obtained from the germline V gene. The library was prepared using the immunoSEQ multiplex PCR assay. The source is immuneACCESS, and TCRdb retained only in-frame sequences with V and J called. Part of the clones is not carried over; for the studies checked, unresolved V genes explain less than half of this, and the remainder is unexplained. The sample contains 640,000 or so clones, around 87% of them found a single time. The top ten clonotypes cover roughly 0.0089% of the sample. A word on this clone: There is no known antigen for this receptor. Base-call qualities are not available, and no considerably larger clone is one nucleotide away.

The sample was also reused in another study, on human thymus T cells. The second source states: Donors were immunologically healthy infants undergoing open corrective cardiac surgery for congenital heart defects in Finland. The thymus tissue came from surgical resects taken out during corrective cardiac surgery. Both the thymic and the peripheral blood repertoires appeared to show biased V and J gene segment usage. The related research reported highly overlapping thymic TCR repertoires among unrelated individuals. The study characterized TCR alpha and beta repertoires from about 8 infant thymus samples and four related peripheral blood samples. Donor ages ranging from about 6 to 250 days were recorded, and five to seven male and a couple of female infants were included in the cohort. After being mechanically released from the tissue, thymocytes were kept at -70 degrees C in pellets of about 9-34 million cells. A QIAsymphony instrument was used to extract genomic DNA from the frozen cell pellets. Using the immunoSEQ multiplex PCR assay, the TCRB and TCRAD loci were amplified from a standardized quantity of quality-controlled genomic DNA. The V(D)J region was spanned by amplicons of a length sufficient to cover the CDR3 and to identify V and J genes. The commercial immunoSEQ service was used to sequence amplicons on an Illumina platform. Primer bias and sequencing errors were corrected using previously described methods, and TCRAD and TCRB definitions followed the IMGT database. The repertoires were analysed using immunoSEQ Analyzer 3.0 and VDJTools for basic statistics, V/J segment usage, diversity estimates, rarefaction and pairwise overlap. To estimate diversity, the Chao1, ChaoE, Efron-Thisted, Shannon and inverse Simpson indices were applied, and diversity was also estimated on datasets down-sampled to the smallest sample. Repertoire overlap was determined by strict matching of CDR3 nucleotide sequence, V gene and J gene, and Jaccard-based multidimensional scaling clustering was applied. Thymus samples yielded on average roughly 810,000 unique TCRB clonotypes, compared with some 83,000 from blood samples.

Specimen: thymocytes. Here the chain combines TRBV4-3 and TRBJ2-5, with no confident D gene call. This receptor was identified in a boy in the first two years of life with a congenital heart defect. Donor details come from another sample of the same person, matched by shared clones. The nucleotide sequence reads as follows: TGCGCCAGCAGCCAAGGCCAGAAAGAGACCCAGTACTTC. Its protein reads: CASSQGQKETQYF.